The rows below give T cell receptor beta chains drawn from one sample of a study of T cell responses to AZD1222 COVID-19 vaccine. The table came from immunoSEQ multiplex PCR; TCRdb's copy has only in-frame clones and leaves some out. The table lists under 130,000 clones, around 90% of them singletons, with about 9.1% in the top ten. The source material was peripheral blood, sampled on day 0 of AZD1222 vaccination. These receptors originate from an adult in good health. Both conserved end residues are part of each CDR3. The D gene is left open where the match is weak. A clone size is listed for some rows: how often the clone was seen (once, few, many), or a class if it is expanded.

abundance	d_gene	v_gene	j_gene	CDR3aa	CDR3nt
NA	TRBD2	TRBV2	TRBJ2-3	CASSVGLAVTDTQYF	TGTGCCAGCAGTGTAGGACTAGCGGTCACAGATACGCAGTATTTT
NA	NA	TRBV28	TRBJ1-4	CASRRGFGEKLFF	TGTGCCAGCAGAAGGGGGTTTGGGGAAAAACTGTTTTTT
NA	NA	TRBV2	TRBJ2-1	CASSAENYNEQFF	TGTGCCAGCAGTGCGGAGAACTACAATGAGCAGTTCTTC
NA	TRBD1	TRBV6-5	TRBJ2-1	CASSYSGQGFNEQFF	TGTGCCAGCAGTTACTCGGGACAGGGGTTCAATGAGCAGTTCTTC
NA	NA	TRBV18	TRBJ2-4	CASSPPSVAKNIQYF	TGTGCCAGCTCACCACCGTCCGTGGCCAAAAACATTCAGTACTTC
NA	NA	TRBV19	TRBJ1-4	CASSPAGTNEKLFF	TGTGCCAGTAGTCCGGCGGGAACTAATGAAAAACTGTTTTTT
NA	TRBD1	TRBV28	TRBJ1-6	CASTGGFNSPLHF	TGTGCCAGCACAGGGGGCTTTAATTCACCCCTCCACTTT
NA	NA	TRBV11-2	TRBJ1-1	CASSLVWDTEAFF	TGTGCCAGCAGCTTAGTGTGGGACACTGAAGCTTTCTTT
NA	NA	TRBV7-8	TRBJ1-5	CASSPEFFNQPQHF	TGTGCCAGCAGCCCAGAATTTTTCAATCAGCCCCAGCATTTT
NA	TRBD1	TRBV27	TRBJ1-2	CASSLFGTGGDGYGYTF	TGTGCCAGCAGTTTGTTCGGGACAGGGGGCGACGGCTATGGCTACACCTTC
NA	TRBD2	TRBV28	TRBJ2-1	CASRLGLAGEEFF	TGTGCCAGCAGACTGGGACTAGCGGGAGAGGAGTTCTTC
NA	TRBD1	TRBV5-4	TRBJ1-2	CASSSGQLYGYTF	TGTGCCAGCAGCTCGGGACAGCTGTATGGCTACACCTTC
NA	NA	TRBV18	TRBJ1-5	CASSPGPDFQPQHF	TGTGCCAGCTCACCCGGGCCAGATTTTCAGCCCCAGCATTTT
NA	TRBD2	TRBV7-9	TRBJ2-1	CASSSTSIYNEQFF	TGTGCCAGCAGCTCGACTAGCATCTACAATGAGCAGTTCTTC
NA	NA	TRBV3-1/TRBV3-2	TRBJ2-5	CASSQDDKTQYF	TGTGCCAGCAGCCAAGATGACAAGACCCAGTACTTC
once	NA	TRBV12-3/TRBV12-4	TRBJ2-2	CASSPQWTGELFF	TGTGCCAGCAGTCCGCAGTGGACCGGGGAGCTGTTTTTT
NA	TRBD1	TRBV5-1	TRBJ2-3	CASSPDPDRTTDTQYF	TGCGCCAGCAGCCCAGACCCGGACAGGACCACAGATACGCAGTATTTT
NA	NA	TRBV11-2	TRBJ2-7	CASSTLYEQYF	TGTGCCAGCAGCACACTCTACGAGCAGTACTTC
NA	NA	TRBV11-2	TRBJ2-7	CASSLEGAGEQYF	TGTGCCAGCAGCTTAGAGGGCGCGGGCGAGCAGTACTTC
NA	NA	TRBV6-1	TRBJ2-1	CASSELGGPTYNEQFF	TGTGCCAGCAGTGAACTGGGCGGGCCGACCTACAATGAGCAGTTCTTC
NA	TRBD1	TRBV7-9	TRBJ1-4	CASSPRGTGSGIEKLFF	TGTGCCAGCAGCCCACGTGGGACAGGGTCCGGGATCGAAAAACTGTTTTTT
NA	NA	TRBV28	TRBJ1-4	CASSLSPGPWGEKLFF	TGTGCCAGCAGTTTATCCCCCGGACCGTGGGGTGAAAAACTGTTTTTT
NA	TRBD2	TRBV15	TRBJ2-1	CATSSGLAGGSSYNEQFF	TGTGCCACCAGCAGCGGGCTAGCGGGAGGGAGCTCCTACAATGAGCAGTTCTTC
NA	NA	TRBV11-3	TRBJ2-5	CASSLGGGRGETQYF	TGTGCCAGCAGCTTAGGGGGGGGGCGCGGAGAGACCCAGTACTTC
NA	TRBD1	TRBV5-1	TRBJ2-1	CASSSPQGDLRNEQFF	TGCGCCAGCAGCTCGCCACAGGGGGACCTTCGCAATGAGCAGTTCTTC
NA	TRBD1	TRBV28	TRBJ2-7	CASIRTGGPYEQYF	TGTGCCAGCATTAGAACAGGGGGACCCTACGAGCAGTACTTC
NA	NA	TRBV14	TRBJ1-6	CASSQDAFGYNSPLHF	TGTGCCAGCAGCCAAGACGCTTTTGGGTATAATTCACCCCTCCACTTT
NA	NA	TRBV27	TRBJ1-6	CAHLSYNSPLHF	TGTGCCCACCTCTCCTATAATTCACCCCTCCACTTT
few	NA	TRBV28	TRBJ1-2	CASSLNYGYTF	TGTGCCAGCAGTTTAAACTATGGCTACACCTTC
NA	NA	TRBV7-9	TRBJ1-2	CASRRDAGNYGYTF	TGTGCCAGCAGAAGGGACGCAGGCAACTATGGCTACACCTTC
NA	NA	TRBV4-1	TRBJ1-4	CASSQDGAQDLGTNEKLFF	TGCGCCAGCAGCCAAGACGGGGCACAGGACCTAGGGACAAATGAAAAACTGTTTTTT
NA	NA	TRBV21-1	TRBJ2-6	CASPIRGGAFGANVLTF	TGTGCCAGCCCCATCAGGGGGGGAGCTTTTGGGGCCAACGTCCTGACTTTC
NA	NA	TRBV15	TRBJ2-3	CATSRVHSGTFTDTQYF	TGTGCCACCAGCAGAGTCCATTCCGGGACTTTCACAGATACGCAGTATTTT
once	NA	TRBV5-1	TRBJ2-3	CASSLPSATDTQYF	TGCGCCAGCAGCTTGCCTAGCGCAACAGATACGCAGTATTTT
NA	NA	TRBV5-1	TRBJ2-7	CASSGDNSYEQYF	TGCGCCAGCAGCGGGGACAACTCCTACGAGCAGTACTTC
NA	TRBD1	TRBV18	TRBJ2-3	CASSWQGANTDTQYF	TGTGCCAGCTCATGGCAGGGGGCAAACACAGATACGCAGTATTTT
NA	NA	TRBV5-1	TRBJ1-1	CASSPQGLNTEAFF	TGCGCCAGCAGCCCCCAGGGGTTGAACACTGAAGCTTTCTTT
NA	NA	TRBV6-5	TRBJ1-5	CASSPRLGNQPQHF	TGTGCCAGCAGTCCCCGATTGGGCAATCAGCCCCAGCATTTT
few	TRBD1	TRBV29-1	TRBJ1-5	CSVAGGGNQPQHF	TGCAGCGTTGCAGGGGGCGGCAATCAGCCCCAGCATTTT
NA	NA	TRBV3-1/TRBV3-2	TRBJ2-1	CASSQNGTPYNEQFF	TGTGCCAGCAGCCAGAATGGGACGCCCTACAATGAGCAGTTCTTC